The sequence of this T cell receptor (beta chain) was determined in a study of cytomegalovirus exposure and HLA in healthy donors (TCRdb year 2017). Background for the entire study: An earlier analysis of several hundred of the donors reported 276 Gb of sequence data and 100 million to 140 million unique TCR beta sequences from 190 million or so T cells. An early release covering over 500 HLA-typed donors comprised about 300 gigabases of sequencing data and tens of millions of unique TCR sequences. Of the roughly 400 genotyped donors, approximately 81% were placed in the genetic ancestry cluster associated with self-reported Caucasian donors. The study aimed to test whether signatures of past pathogen exposure could be identified by cataloging public T cell receptors. The study used immunosequencing to profile the T cell repertoires of under 700 subjects and linked those repertoires to cytomegalovirus serostatus. A separate validation cohort of about 110 different subjects was used in addition to the approximately 700-subject first cohort. The study combined high-throughput TCR immunosequencing, statistical association of individual TCRs with disease status, and machine learning to predict cytomegalovirus infection status. To study patterns of TCR occurrence, a later analysis re-analyzed previously published TCR beta repertoires from under 750 donors and added high-resolution HLA genotyping. Rather than drawing on any new phenotypic data, the later analysis identified candidate immune exposures from TCR beta sequences and the way those sequences occurred across donors. An earlier analysis of about 600 of the donors used high-throughput TCR beta sequencing to judge whether each TCR beta V gene segment behaved as functional or pseudogenic. Donor age, sex, ethnicity and CMV serostatus were compiled alongside the repertoire data. A later genetic analysis used genome-wide SNP genotypes for about three fifths of the 666 donors, treating that subset as a discovery cohort. Every discovery cohort repertoire had been produced on one sequencing platform. Both class I and class II loci were covered by HLA typing, at four-digit resolution. The number of typed donors differed by locus: about 620-640 for A, B, C, DRB1 and DQB1; 522 for DQA1; approximately 600 for DPA1; and around 470 for DPB1. Roughly 5 DR-DQ haplotypes were handled as single units for association and clustering because linkage in the cohort was strong. Among some 410 genotyped donors of the cohort, an average of approximately 240,000 unique TCR beta nucleotide sequences were sequenced per donor, around 20% of them non-productive.

The cohort was made up of roughly 670 healthy bone marrow donors. At the time of sampling, all cohort members were nominally healthy, though unrecorded immune exposures were likely present. The donor was CMV seronegative and was included in the group of several hundred seronegative cohort members. A peripheral blood sample was collected from each donor, and TCR beta sequencing was performed on peripheral blood mononuclear cells. The Qiagen DNeasy Blood Extraction Kit was used to extract genomic DNA from the blood cell samples. The library was produced with the immunoSEQ multiplex PCR assay. A mixture of 60 forward primers for TCR Vbeta segments and 13 reverse primers for TCR Jbeta segments was used in the multiplex PCR. The CDR3 region of rearranged TCR beta genes was amplified from genomic DNA by a multiplex PCR assay. The Illumina HiSeq System was used to sequence the amplified TCR beta libraries as 87-base-pair reads. From the authors' description of their analysis: A later analysis counted about 82 million unique TCR beta chains across the 550 to 700 repertoires, and around 9.9 million of these chains were shared by at least two donors. To remove PCR and sequencing errors, raw reads were error-corrected and collapsed into unique sequences using a nearest-neighbor algorithm that merged closely related sequences. Alignment of CDR3 sequences to IMGT reference sequences was used to assign V, D and J gene segments. For a sequence to be retained, a match of at least six nucleotides was required to both a V gene segment and a J gene segment. A rearrangement counted as productive if the CDR3 had no stop codons and remained in frame with V and J, and every other rearrangement counted as non-productive. Following IMGT convention, CDR3 was defined as the stretch from the second conserved V-encoded cysteine up to the conserved J-encoded phenylalanine. In an earlier analysis of approximately 500 of the donors, sequences lacking an unambiguous match to a single V gene segment were excluded. In an earlier analysis of almost 600 of the donors, a V segment was called functional when productive rearrangements were above 56.7%, and segregating when the standard deviation between donors exceeded 5%. A statistical classification framework was developed to diagnose cytomegalovirus status using the catalog of TCR beta chain sequences. A later analysis assigned V and J genes by comparing TCR nucleotide sequences with IMGT/GENE-DB human TR gene sequences. Using the TCRdist pipeline, a later analysis assigned CDR3 sequences along with most-parsimonious VDJ recombination scenarios. A later analysis defined each TCR beta chain by its CDR3 amino acid sequence plus V-gene family, and excluded reads lacking a unique V-gene family. As a way to deal with suspected cross-contamination and a sequencing artifact, a later analysis dropped 640 or so nucleotide sequences that were highly shared and had low generation probability. In a later analysis, a clonal expansion index was calculated for each public chain from normalized within-repertoire ranks of inferred template counts. In a later analysis, generation probabilities were computed using a VDJ recombination model fitted to out-of-frame rearrangements, and the results were checked against IGoR. A later analysis scored TCR-TCR, TCR-HLA and TCR-CMV co-occurrence with hypergeometric tests, applying a repertoire-size bias correction to TCR pairs. A later analysis estimated false discovery rates by permuting HLA or CMV assignments 20 times. In a later analysis, co-occurring TCRs were grouped using DBSCAN, and TCRdist sequence similarity was added for clustering within HLA-allele-positive subsets. Co-occurrence clustering excluded repertoires with fewer than 30,000 or more than 120,000 public chains, plus five with anomalous nucleotide sharing. The source is immuneACCESS, and TCRdb retained only in-frame sequences with V and J called. Part of the clones is not carried over; for the studies checked, unresolved V genes explain less than half of this, and the remainder is unexplained. V and J calls and clone size come straight from that table; D and trimming were deduced from the DNA. This sample's clone table shows 50,000 or so clones. The top ten clonotypes cover 6.5% to 8% of the sample.

For this clone: The specificity of this receptor is unknown.

As encoded in the germline V gene, CDR1 is MNHEY while CDR2 is SVGAGI. The cysteine opens and the phenylalanine closes a CDR3 of 16 amino acids. Of all the DNA, just the CDR3 is kept, 48 bases in frame from base 1. V and J are trimmed by 4 bases and 2 bases, and the gene matches miss 4 bases of the junction. Broader findings and caveats from the paper: When HLA alleles, especially DR and DQ, strongly co-occurred, TCR associations were difficult to assign to individual alleles. Compared with equally common non-associated chains, HLA-associated TCR beta chains in a later analysis were more clonally expanded and had lower generation probabilities. The cohort was sequenced for TCR beta chains only, and without alpha or paired-chain data the features that could be detected were limited. A later analysis found that most CMV-associated TCR beta chains appeared HLA-restricted, with HLA associations seemingly driven largely by CMV exposure. The classifier was reported to diagnose cytomegalovirus status with high specificity and sensitivity in both the original and validation cohorts. In a later analysis, TCR association rates were found to vary across HLA loci, with the most associated TCRs seen for DRB1 alleles and the fewest for HLA-C alleles. For the cohort, immune exposure information was limited to CMV serostatus. Across donors, most TCR sequences were observed very rarely, whereas some public TCRs were present in many individuals. In the study, around 150 TCR beta chains were listed as associated with cytomegalovirus. A further reported finding was that TCR beta sequences accurately predicted the HLA-A and HLA-B alleles for most subjects in the first cohort. A group of highly shared sequence variants was considered likely to be a technical artifact of the sequencing pipeline. A few of the identified cytomegalovirus-associated TCR beta chains were confirmed in vitro to be specific for cytomegalovirus antigens. A later genetic analysis associated a missense DCLRE1C variant with V-gene and J-gene trimming of TCR beta chains, and an independent cohort replicated the association. In a later analysis, some 18,000 TCR beta sequences were associated with specific HLA alleles at a false discovery rate of 0.05. Because some donors lacked HLA typing at each locus, the association tests relied only on the typed subset. A later analysis reported that several top co-occurrence clusters appeared linked to parvovirus B19, influenza, CMV and Epstein-Barr virus. The authors suggested that the approach could potentially be generalized to other disease states and immunological phenotypes. Some IMGT-functional V segments, including TRBV6-2 and TRBV6-3, could not be told apart with the 87-base-pair reads, so those segments were excluded. An earlier analysis of 587 of the donors showed that most TCR beta V segments appeared in productive rearrangements either about 87% or about 30% of the time, which broadly matched IMGT annotations. The presence/absence analyses assumed that sequencing depth was roughly uniform across donors, and that assumption may not be true. Some 16 rarely observed V segments, including chromosome 9 orphons, were excluded from the earlier analysis of about 600 of the donors because counts were too low. According to a later genetic analysis, donors in an Asian-associated ancestry cluster had fewer N-insertions in productive TCRs than the roughly 700-donor mean. Linkage disequilibrium might explain the correlated functional status among segregating V segments, but an unknown experimental factor could not be excluded.

This TCR was recovered from a woman between 40 and 50 years old in good health and CMV-seronegative. The sequenced material came from PBMCs. The chain couples TRBV6-5 to TRBJ1-6; TRBD1 fits 8 bases in the junction. The DNA sequence is given as TGTGCCAGCAGTTGGACAGGGTTCGCCTATAATTCACCCCTCCACTTT. The translation is CASSWTGFAYNSPLHF.